The 25 T cell receptor beta chains given below trace back to one sample, sequenced in a study of spatial heterogeneity in lung cancer. One entry per CDR3 protein results from TCRdb running MiXCR on the 5' RACE reads. This table holds about 52,000 distinct CDR3 sequences, about 7.4% found once. Specified time point: blood at routine non-recurrence follow-up after resection. The study sequenced unsorted whole RNA from tumor, nontumor lung or frozen PBMC. Here the sequenced sample was PBMCs, taken at follow-up. These receptor sequences come from a female donor with early-stage non-small cell lung cancer.

This clonotype was picked up many times. The genes are TRBV7-2 and TRBJ1-2; 7 positions agree with TRBD1. The V and J ends lost 7 bases and 7 bases, in that order; junction bases with no gene match: 9. Germline V lookup: CDR1 SGHTA, CDR2 FQGNSA. This CDR3 is 13 amino acids long. The CDR3 region has the DNA TGTGCCAGCACCGACAGGGCCCTTAGTGGCTACACCTTC. It translates to CASTDRALSGYTF.

This clonotype occurred a few times. The rearrangement joins TRBV6-1 to TRBJ2-7, with D perhaps matching TRBD1 or TRBD2 (5 bases each). This CDR3 is built from 16 residues. Trimming pared 5 bases from V and 3 bases from J, leaving 20 bases between. From germline, CDR1 is MNHNS and CDR2 SASEGT. The CDR3 is CASSKIIRGDLYEQYF. CDR3 in DNA: TGTGCCAGCAGTAAGATCATACGGGGCGATCTCTACGAGCAGTACTTC.

This clonotype was counted only a few times. The chain employs TRBV9 and TRBJ1-3; TRBD1 might be the D (6 bases). The germline V and J ends were trimmed by 2 bases and 5 bases, with 20 bases remaining between them. This CDR3 contains 17 residues. Germline V lookup: CDR1 SGDLS, CDR2 YYNGEE. In DNA form, the CDR3 reads TGTGCCAGCAGCGTCCCCGCGGACAGCGTTAATCGAAACACCATATATTTT. This sequence encodes CASSVPADSVNRNTIYF.

V gene TRBV7-9 combines with J gene TRBJ2-1; 8 nucleotides match TRBD2. The CDR3 has 13 residues. J gave up 9 bases and V 0 bases, and 1 base lay outside the gene matches. Germline V gene lookup returns CDR1 SEHNR and CDR2 FQNEAQ (reference sequence). The CDR3 loop is CASSLATSGEQFF. The DNA of the CDR3 is TGTGCCAGCAGCTTAGCTACTAGCGGTGAGCAGTTCTTC.

This clonotype was seen more than once but under ten times. The J gene is TRBJ1-6, the V gene TRBV3-1; no reliable D call. The germline CDR1 and CDR2 sequences are LGHDT and YNNKEL (reference sequence). The CDR3 is 16 amino acids. V gave up 1 base and J gave up 9 bases, with 16 bases separating them. The CDR3 DNA reads TGTGCCAGCAGCCAAGTTTTGAGGGTTCCTAGTTCACCCCTCCACTTT. The encoded protein is CASSQVLRVPSSPLHF.

This clonotype was recorded many times. J is TRBJ2-4 and V is TRBV20-1; D may match TRBD1 or TRBD2 (5 bases each). The CDR3 length is 15 residues. Germline CDR1 reads DFQATT; CDR2 reads SNEGSKA (reference sequence). The ends were cut back, 4 bases at V and 4 bases at J, with 17 bases in the middle. The CDR3 coding sequence is TGCAGTGCTAAGGGCCAGAGGGGCAAAAAAAACATTCAGTACTTC. Protein: CSAKGQRGKKNIQYF.

This clonotype appeared a few times. The CDR3 loop reads CSATRGQGNQPQHF. Here the CDR3 DNA reads TGCAGTGCTACGAGGGGGCAGGGCAATCAGCCCCAGCATTTT. The chain couples TRBV20-1 to TRBJ1-5, with TRBD1 identical over 7 bases. V trimming: 4 bases; J trimming: 2 bases; junction bases outside the gene matches: 5. CDR1 is DFQATT, CDR2 SNEGSKA, per germline (reference sequence). The CDR3 sequence is 14 residues long.

This clonotype was recorded at least ten times. This chain connects TRBV7-9 to TRBJ1-2, with 9 nucleotides matching TRBD1. V was clipped by 6 bases and J by 8 bases; unmatched bases: 10. The CDR3 extends over 14 amino acids. Germline CDR1 and CDR2: SEHNR and FQNEAQ (reference sequence). This chain's CDR3 is CASSIQQGALGYTF. In DNA, the CDR3 is TGTGCCAGCAGTATTCAACAGGGGGCGTTAGGCTACACCTTC.

In its sample, this clonotype was seen many times. V is TRBV10-3 and J is TRBJ2-3; D perhaps matches TRBD2 (5 bases). CDR3 length: 11 amino acids. Germline V CDR1 and CDR2: ENHRY, SYGVKD. Trimming pared 4 bases from V and 6 bases from J, leaving 5 bases between. DNA for the CDR3: TGTGCCATCAGTGCGGGGGATACGCAGTATTTT. Its protein is CAISAGDTQYF.

This clonotype was found many times. V gene TRBV20-1 combines with J gene TRBJ2-7, with 7 bases matching TRBD1. V shed 1 base and J 3 bases; nucleotides not matched to a gene: 18. The CDR3 covers 18 residues. Germline loops: CDR1 DFQATT, CDR2 SNEGSKA (reference sequence). CDR3 in amino acids: CSARAPAGQVSGGYEQYF. The CDR3 DNA reads as TGCAGTGCTAGAGCTCCGGCTGGACAGGTTTCAGGGGGCTACGAGCAGTACTTC.

The J gene is TRBJ1-2, the V gene TRBV20-1, with D possibly matching TRBD1 (5 bases). Deletions cut 3 bases from V and 4 bases from J, with 15 bases between. CDR3 length: 14 amino acids. The germline V gene encodes CDR1 DFQATT and CDR2 SNEGSKA (reference sequence). DNA of the CDR3: TGCAGTGCTAGCCCCTCCAGGGTCAGCTATGGCTACACCTTC. Translation gives CSASPSRVSYGYTF.

The table lists this clonotype with many counts. The chain combines TRBV3-1 with TRBJ1-2, with D uncertain. The germline V and J ends were trimmed by 8 bases and 0 bases, with 10 bases remaining between them. From germline, CDR1 is LGHDT and CDR2 YNNKEL (reference sequence). The CDR3 is made up of 13 amino acids. CDR3 DNA sequence: TGTGCCAGCGGGCCAGATACTAACTATGGCTACACCTTC. Translated, it gives CASGPDTNYGYTF. Combining the CDR3 with reference TRBV3-1 and TRBJ1-2 gives the whole variable domain DTAVSQTPKYLVTQMGNDKSIKCEQNLGHDTMYWYKQDSKKFLKIMFSYNNKELIINETVPNRFSPKSPDKAHLNLHINSLELGDSAVYFCASGPDTNYGYTFGSGTRLTVV.

The chain couples TRBV7-4 to TRBJ2-1; 7 bases map to TRBD2. Trimming at V came to 5 bases and at J to 4 bases, leaving 11 bases not matched to a gene. This CDR3 has 16 residues. Germline CDR1 SGHVT, CDR2 SQSDAQ. The DNA of the CDR3 is TGTGCCAGCAGCCCAATCCCGGGACTAACGTACAATGAGCAGTTCTTC. Translated, it gives CASSPIPGLTYNEQFF.

V gene TRBV28 combines with J gene TRBJ1-3, with TRBD1 identical over 8 bases. The CDR3 runs 15 residues. The trim removed 7 bases at V and 5 bases at J, leaving 10 bases unmatched. CDR1 MDHEN and CDR2 SYDVKM come from the germline V gene. The CDR3 nucleotides are TGTGCCAGCAAATTTTCAGGGGGCAGGAGAAACACCATATATTTT. Protein: CASKFSGGRRNTIYF.

The chain couples TRBV12-3 or TRBV12-4 to TRBJ1-2; 9 nucleotides match TRBD1. Trimming cost V 6 bases and J 7 bases; bases outside gene matches: 12. CDR3 length equals 15 residues. The CDR3 region is CASRTNRDRVSGYTF. DNA for the CDR3: TGTGCCAGCAGGACTAATCGGGACAGGGTTTCTGGCTACACCTTC.

This clonotype has ten or more counts. The chain has TRBV18 and TRBJ1-1; TRBD1 might be the D (6 bases). This CDR3 contains 16 residues. The germline V gene has CDR1 KGHSH and CDR2 LQKENI. The V end was cut by 3 bases, the J end by 0 bases, with 14 bases between. CDR3 nucleotides: TGTGCCAGCTCACCCAGGACAGCCCAAATGAACACTGAAGCTTTCTTT. Translated: CASSPRTAQMNTEAFF.

The sample holds many counts of this clonotype. The chain carries TRBV7-2 and TRBJ1-6; 7 nucleotides agree with TRBD1. V gave up 4 bases and J gave up 4 bases; unmatched junction bases: 4. This CDR3 is built from 15 residues. The germline gives CDR1 SGHTA, CDR2 FQGNSA. CDR3 DNA: TGTGCCAGCAGCTCTGGGGACAGATATAATTCACCCCTCCACTTT. It translates to CASSSGDRYNSPLHF.

This clonotype was counted at least ten times. The chain combines TRBV27 with TRBJ2-3; D is perhaps TRBD2 (6 bases). Looked up from germline, CDR1 is MNHEY and CDR2 is SMNVEV (reference sequence). V lost 3 bases and J lost 2, with 21 bases in between. The CDR3 has 18 amino acids. The CDR3, as DNA: TGTGCCAGCAGTTTCAATTTACCCCTGGGACTTTCCACAGATACGCAGTATTTT. It translates to CASSFNLPLGLSTDTQYF.

This clonotype was found a few times. This chain uses TRBV27 with TRBJ2-2; D is ambiguous. Trimming removed 2 bases at V and 1 base at J, with 5 bases between. Germline CDR1 and CDR2: MNHEY and SMNVEV (reference sequence). The CDR3 covers 14 residues. DNA for the CDR3: TGTGCCAGCAGTTTAAGTGGGAACACCGGGGAGCTGTTTTTT. Translated: CASSLSGNTGELFF.

There are a few counts of this clonotype. The chain uses TRBV12-3 or TRBV12-4 and TRBJ1-1; 10 bases line up with TRBD1. The CDR3 is 14 residues long. V trimming: 7 bases; J trimming: 4 bases; junction bases outside the gene matches: 6. The CDR3 spells CASTLDRGRTEAFF. Here the CDR3 DNA reads TGTGCCAGCACCTTAGACAGGGGGCGCACTGAAGCTTTCTTT.

The chain recombines TRBV7-8 with TRBJ2-3; TRBD1 agrees at 9 bases. CDR3 length equals 18 residues. After removal of 3 bases from V and 6 bases from J, the junction contained 16 bases not matched to a gene. Per the germline V gene, CDR1 is SGHVS and CDR2 is FQNEAQ. The CDR3, as DNA: TGTGCCAGCAGCTTTTCCGGGACAGGGATTCGCCGGGGGGATACGCAGTATTTT. Translation gives CASSFSGTGIRRGDTQYF.

V is TRBV7-8 and J is TRBJ2-3; 9 bases agree with TRBD2. The CDR3 is 16 amino acids. Trimming removed 2 bases from V and 3 bases from J; junction bases left unmatched: 6. The germline V gene has CDR1 SGHVS and CDR2 FQNEAQ. The CDR3 DNA reads as TGTGCCAGCAGCTTACTCCCAGCGGGGGGTACAGATACGCAGTATTTT. This encodes CASSLLPAGGTDTQYF.

This clonotype was seen many times. The chain uses TRBV14 and TRBJ2-1; D gene unclear. CDR3 length: 16 amino acids. CDR1 and CDR2 from the germline V gene are SGHDN and FVKESK. Trimming took 2 bases from V and 4 from J, leaving 15 bases between them. The CDR3 spells CASSQLRLKGYNEQFF. Written as DNA, the CDR3 is TGTGCCAGCAGCCAATTGAGGCTTAAGGGATACAATGAGCAGTTCTTC.

This clonotype showed up many times. The chain uses TRBV2 and TRBJ1-5, with no clear D. This CDR3 spans 13 amino acids. In germline, CDR1 is SNHLY, CDR2 FYNNEI. V was trimmed by 4 bases and J by 3 bases, leaving 7 bases between them. CDR3 sequence reads: CASSVQDNQPQHF. CDR3 in DNA: TGTGCCAGCAGTGTGCAGGACAATCAGCCCCAGCATTTT.

This clonotype occurred many times. This chain joins TRBV5-1 and TRBJ2-7; D is perhaps TRBD2 (6 bases). The germline V gene encodes CDR1 SGHRS and CDR2 YFSETQ. This CDR3 spans 14 amino acids. V lost 0 bases and J lost 5, with 12 bases in between. The CDR3 sequence: CASSLVGEADEQYF. The CDR3 bases are TGCGCCAGCAGCTTGGTGGGGGAGGCCGACGAGCAGTACTTC.